The next 25 T cell receptor beta chains were all read from a single sample in a study of PD-1 blockade in mismatch repair-deficient tumors. Clones were sequenced by immunoSEQ multiplex PCR, and TCRdb holds only the in-frame ones, with some missing. The sample includes approximately 50,000 clones, about 80% seen only once; the top ten take 3.3%. The sample was peripheral blood, taken 4 weeks after starting pembrolizumab. These receptor sequences come from an adult with mismatch repair-deficient cancer.

This clone was observed a single time. An end of the junction does not agree with germline; a read error may underlie this. The chain recombines TRBV5-1 with TRBJ1-1, with a weak D call TRBD1 (6 bases). The CDR3 totals 13 residues. The V gene's germline CDR1 is SGHRS and CDR2 YFSETQ. CDR3 protein: CASSLTGTTEAFF. The CDR3 region has the DNA TGCGCCAGCAGCTTAACCGGGACAACTGAGGCTTTCTTT.

The chain links TRBV18 to TRBJ2-2; 7 bases are a match to TRBD2. The CDR3 contains 17 residues. Germline assignment: CDR1 KGHSH and CDR2 LQKENI. The V gene end was trimmed by 2 bases and the J gene end by 2 bases; junction bases not matched to a gene: 8. Here the CDR3 reads CASSPKRLADNTGELFF. In DNA, the CDR3 is TGTGCCAGCTCACCAAAAAGGCTAGCGGATAACACCGGGGAGCTGTTTTTT. The full variable domain, with the rest looked up from reference TRBV18 and TRBJ2-2, is NAGVMQNPRHLVRRRGQEARLRCSPMKGHSHVYWYRQLPEEGLKFMVYLQKENIIDESGMPKERFSAEFPKEGPSILRIQQVVRGDSAAYFCASSPKRLADNTGELFFGEGSRLTVL.

J is TRBJ1-1 and V is TRBV27; 7 bases agree with TRBD1. Germline lookup yields CDR1 MNHEY and CDR2 SMNVEV (reference sequence). The CDR3 has 16 amino acids. With V trimmed by 4 bases and J by 3 bases, 11 bases remained unmatched. This chain's CDR3 is CASSSPRGGKDTEAFF. CDR3 nucleotide sequence: TGTGCCAGCAGTTCCCCCAGGGGGGGAAAGGACACTGAAGCTTTCTTT.

V is TRBV27 and J is TRBJ1-1; 8 bases map to TRBD1. The J segment lost 1 base and the V segment lost 6 bases, leaving 10 bases of the junction unmatched. CDR3 size: 16 residues. CDR1 and CDR2 from the germline V gene are MNHEY and SMNVEV (reference sequence). The CDR3 spells CASSRTGFPGNTEAFF. The CDR3 region has the DNA TGTGCCAGCAGCAGGACAGGGTTCCCGGGGAACACTGAAGCTTTCTTT.

The V call is TRBV6-6, the J call TRBJ1-4; 7 bases are shared with TRBD1. CDR3 size: 14 residues. V gave up 5 bases and J gave up 10 bases; unmatched junction bases: 10. Germline V lookup: CDR1 MNHNY, CDR2 SVGAGI (reference sequence). The CDR3 loop reads CASSGGTALGKLFF. The CDR3 bases are TGTGCCAGCAGTGGTGGGACAGCGTTAGGAAAACTGTTTTTT.

The rearrangement uses TRBV29-1 and TRBJ2-4, with D unresolved. In germline, CDR1 is SQVTM, CDR2 ANQGSEA. V gave up 2 bases and J gave up 4 bases, with 9 bases separating them. This CDR3 region has 13 residues. For the CDR3, the DNA is TGCAGCGTTGAACTGGGTGCAAAAAACATTCAGTACTTC. Its translation: CSVELGAKNIQYF.

The CDR3 spells CASSLLGTVNTEAFF. For the CDR3, the DNA is TGCGCCAGCAGCTTGCTGGGGACAGTGAACACTGAAGCTTTCTTT. V gene TRBV5-1 combines with J gene TRBJ1-1, with TRBD1 matching over 7 bases. The germline CDR1 and CDR2 sequences are SGHRS and YFSETQ. The V gene end was trimmed by 1 base and the J gene end by 0 bases; junction bases not matched to a gene: 3. CDR3 length: 15 residues.

The chain combines TRBV7-2 with TRBJ2-2, with 7 bases aligning to TRBD2. Germline CDR1 reads SGHTA; CDR2 reads FQGNSA. This CDR3 region has 16 residues. V gave up 1 base and J gave up 0 bases; unmatched junction bases: 2. CDR3 DNA: TGTGCCAGCAGCTTAGGGGGGGGAACGAACACCGGGGAGCTGTTTTTT. It encodes CASSLGGGTNTGELFF.

The genes are TRBV10-3 and TRBJ2-7, with 10 bases identical to TRBD2. Germline-derived CDR1 and CDR2 are ENHRY and SYGVKD. The CDR3 spans 16 residues. V trimming: 10 bases; J trimming: 0 bases; junction bases outside the gene matches: 12. CDR3 sequence: CATHSSGGPYSYEQYF. The CDR3, as DNA: TGTGCCACACATTCTAGCGGGGGTCCTTACTCCTACGAGCAGTACTTC.

The V and J genes are TRBV10-1 and TRBJ2-1, with a tentative D call TRBD2 (5 bases). Germline V CDR1 and CDR2: WNHNN, SYGVQD (reference sequence). The CDR3 loop spans 16 amino acids. Trimming pared 4 bases from V and 4 bases from J, leaving 17 bases between. The CDR3 here is CASSGGGFRRYNEQFF. The CDR3 nucleotides are TGCGCCAGCAGTGGAGGAGGTTTCAGGAGATACAATGAGCAGTTCTTC.

For the CDR3, the DNA is TGTGCCAGCAGTTCGTACGGGCAGGGTTTTAGGAATGAGCAGTTCTTC. Translating it yields CASSSYGQGFRNEQFF. V and J are TRBV27 and TRBJ2-1; D perhaps matches TRBD1 (5 bases). The CDR3 loop spans 16 amino acids. The V gene lost 4 bases and the J gene lost 7 bases, with 20 bases spanning the gap. Germline V gives CDR1 MNHEY, CDR2 SMNVEV (reference sequence).

The gene calls are TRBV30 and TRBJ2-1; a possible D gene is TRBD1 (5 bases). The CDR3 covers 13 residues. V lost 4 bases and J 6 bases, leaving 13 bases between the germline ends. Germline-derived CDR1 and CDR2 are GTSNPN and SVGIG (reference sequence). CDR3 nucleotides: TGTGCCTGGACCAGGGCAAGGGGCAATGAGCAGTTCTTC. Amino acids: CAWTRARGNEQFF.

The chain joins TRBV2 to TRBJ2-1; D remains ambiguous. The CDR3 spans 12 residues. The germline V gene has CDR1 SNHLY and CDR2 FYNNEI. The V gene lost 2 bases and the J gene lost 6 bases, with 5 bases spanning the gap. CDR3 residues: CASSEIANEQFF. The CDR3 region has the DNA TGTGCCAGCAGTGAAATTGCCAATGAGCAGTTCTTC.

This clone showed up just a few times. The V call is TRBV14, the J call TRBJ2-7; D ambiguous. Germline CDR1 SGHDN, CDR2 FVKESK. Deletions cut 0 bases from V and 0 bases from J, with 12 bases between. This CDR3 has 16 amino acids. The CDR3 sequence: CASSQDSWGGSYEQYF. For the CDR3, the DNA is TGTGCCAGCAGCCAAGATTCATGGGGTGGCTCCTACGAGCAGTACTTC.

CDR3 DNA: TGTGCCAGCTCATCCCCCGGGACTTACTCCTACGAGCAGTACTTC. Translation: CASSSPGTYSYEQYF. V is TRBV18 and J is TRBJ2-7; D possibly corresponds to TRBD2 (6 bases). The CDR3 length is 15 residues. Germline CDR1 and CDR2: KGHSH and LQKENI. V was pared by 5 bases and J by 0 bases, with 14 bases between.

This chain connects TRBV6-1 to TRBJ2-7; 9 bases line up with TRBD2. The germline V gene has CDR1 MNHNS and CDR2 SASEGT. The CDR3 has 14 amino acids. The J segment lost 2 bases and the V segment lost 3 bases, leaving 2 bases of the junction unmatched. CDR3 sequence: CASSETSGAYEQYF. The CDR3 bases are TGTGCCAGCAGTGAGACTAGCGGAGCCTACGAGCAGTACTTC.

The rearrangement joins TRBV29-1 to TRBJ1-2; 7 bases map to TRBD1. This CDR3 has 13 amino acids. CDR1 is SQVTM, CDR2 ANQGSEA, per germline. V lost 6 bases, J lost 8 bases, and 12 bases stayed unmatched. The CDR3 reads CSVASGQVVGYTF. CDR3 bases: TGCAGCGTCGCTTCCGGACAGGTGGTAGGCTACACCTTC.

The V and J genes are TRBV2 and TRBJ1-5; D gene uncertain. V lost 2 bases, J lost 5 bases, and 13 bases lay in between. Germline assignment: CDR1 SNHLY and CDR2 FYNNEI. CDR3 length equals 15 residues. The CDR3 sequence is CASSELGSTYQPQHF. For the CDR3, the DNA is TGTGCCAGCAGTGAATTGGGGTCAACCTATCAGCCCCAGCATTTT.

This clone was observed a handful of times. The rearrangement joins TRBV2 to TRBJ1-4, with TRBD1 as a possible D gene (6 bases). Trimming cost V 4 bases and J 2 bases, with 11 bases left between them. Germline CDR1 is SNHLY and CDR2 is FYNNEI. This CDR3 has 15 amino acids. CDR3 in DNA: TGTGCCAGCAGTGGACAGGCCCGGACTAATGAAAAACTGTTTTTT. Translation gives CASSGQARTNEKLFF.

The V and J genes are TRBV15 and TRBJ1-5; no firm D call. This CDR3 has 17 amino acids. CDR1 is LNHNV, CDR2 YYDKDF, per germline (reference sequence). Trimming took 5 bases from V and 0 from J, leaving 17 bases between them. In nucleotides, the CDR3 is TGTGCCACCAGCCAACTCCCACGGGATTATAGCAATCAGCCCCAGCATTTT. It specifies CATSQLPRDYSNQPQHF.

This chain links TRBV21-1 with TRBJ1-1; the table names TRBD1, a call not compared with the DNA. TRBV21-1 is a listed pseudogene. CDR3 length: 17 residues. The CDR3 DNA is TGTGCCAGCAGCAAGTTCCGGGACAGGGGGCGTTACACTGAAGCTTTCTTT. Protein product: CASSKFRDRGRYTEAFF.

The chain employs TRBV5-4 and TRBJ2-3; TRBD2 agrees at 12 bases. The trim removed 8 bases at V and 7 bases at J, leaving 11 bases unmatched. Germline V gene lookup returns CDR1 SGHNT and CDR2 YYREEE (reference sequence). The CDR3 length is 15 residues. The CDR3 reads CASGLAGSSIYTQYF. CDR3 nucleotide sequence: TGTGCCAGTGGACTAGCGGGGAGCAGCATTTATACGCAGTATTTT.

This chain joins TRBV27 and TRBJ2-3; possibly TRBD1 or TRBD2 for D (5 bases each). V was clipped by 7 bases and J by 6 bases, with 17 bases between them. There are 14 residues in the CDR3. Germline values: CDR1 MNHEY, CDR2 SMNVEV (reference sequence). The CDR3 spells CASKWGGTGDTQYF. DNA for the CDR3: TGTGCCAGCAAGTGGGGCGGAACGGGGGATACGCAGTATTTT.

J is TRBJ2-3 and V is TRBV7-9; 7 bases match TRBD2. After removal of 1 base from V and 0 bases from J, the junction contained 1 base not matched to a gene. The CDR3 extends over 15 amino acids. Germline CDR1 SEHNR, CDR2 FQNEAQ (reference sequence). The CDR3: CASSLGSGSTDTQYF. The CDR3 DNA follows: TGTGCCAGCAGCTTAGGTAGCGGGAGCACAGATACGCAGTATTTT.

The rearrangement links TRBV2 to TRBJ2-1, with TRBD2 matching 12 bases. The ends lost 5 bases at V and 10 bases at J; junction bases unmatched: 6. This CDR3 contains 14 residues. Per germline, CDR1 SNHLY and CDR2 FYNNEI. The CDR3 loop is CASSRLAGVGEQFF. DNA for the CDR3: TGTGCCAGCAGTCGACTAGCGGGAGTAGGAGAGCAGTTCTTC.